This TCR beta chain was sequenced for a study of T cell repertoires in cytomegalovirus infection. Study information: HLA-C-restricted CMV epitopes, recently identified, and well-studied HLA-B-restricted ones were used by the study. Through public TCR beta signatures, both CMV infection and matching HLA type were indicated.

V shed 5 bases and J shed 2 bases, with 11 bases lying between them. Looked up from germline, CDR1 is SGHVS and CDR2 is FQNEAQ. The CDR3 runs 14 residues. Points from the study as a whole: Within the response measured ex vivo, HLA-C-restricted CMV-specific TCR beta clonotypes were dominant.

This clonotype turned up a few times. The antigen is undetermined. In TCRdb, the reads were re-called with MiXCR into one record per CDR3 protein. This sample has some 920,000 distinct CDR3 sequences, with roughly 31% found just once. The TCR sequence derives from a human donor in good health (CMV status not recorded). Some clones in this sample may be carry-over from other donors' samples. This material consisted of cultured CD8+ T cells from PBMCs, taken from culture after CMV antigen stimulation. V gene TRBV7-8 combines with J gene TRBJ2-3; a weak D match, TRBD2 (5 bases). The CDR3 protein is CASSLWENTDTQYF. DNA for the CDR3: TGTGCCAGCAGCCTTTGGGAGAACACAGATACGCAGTATTTT.